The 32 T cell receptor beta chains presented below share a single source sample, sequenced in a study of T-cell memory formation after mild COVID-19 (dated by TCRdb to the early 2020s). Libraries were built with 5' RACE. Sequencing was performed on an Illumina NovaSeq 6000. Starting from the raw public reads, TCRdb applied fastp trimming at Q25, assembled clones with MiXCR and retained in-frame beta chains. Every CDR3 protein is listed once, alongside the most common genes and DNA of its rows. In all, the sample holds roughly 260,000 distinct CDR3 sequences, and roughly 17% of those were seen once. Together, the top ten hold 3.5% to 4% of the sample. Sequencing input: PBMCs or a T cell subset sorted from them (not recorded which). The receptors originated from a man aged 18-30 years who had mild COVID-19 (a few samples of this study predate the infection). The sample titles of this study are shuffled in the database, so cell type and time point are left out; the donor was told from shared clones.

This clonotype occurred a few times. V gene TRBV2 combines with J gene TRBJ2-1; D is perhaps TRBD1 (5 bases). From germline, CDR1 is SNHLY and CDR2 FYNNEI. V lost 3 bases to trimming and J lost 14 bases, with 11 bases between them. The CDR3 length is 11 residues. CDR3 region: CASSDRGMKFF. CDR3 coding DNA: TGTGCCAGCAGTGATAGGGGTATGAAGTTCTTC. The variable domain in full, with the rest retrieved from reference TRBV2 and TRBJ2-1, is EPEVTQTPSHQVTQMGQEVILRCVPISNHLYFYWYRQILGQKVEFLVSFYNNEISEKSEIFDDQFSVERPDGSNFTLKIRSTKLEDSAMYFCASSDRGMKFFGPGTRLTVL.

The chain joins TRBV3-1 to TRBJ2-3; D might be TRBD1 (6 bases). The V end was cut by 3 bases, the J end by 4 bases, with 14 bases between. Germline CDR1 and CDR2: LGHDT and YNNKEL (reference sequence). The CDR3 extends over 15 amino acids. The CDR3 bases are TGTGCCAGCAGCCAGGACAGCCAGGGAGCAGATACGCAGTATTTT. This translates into CASSQDSQGADTQYF.

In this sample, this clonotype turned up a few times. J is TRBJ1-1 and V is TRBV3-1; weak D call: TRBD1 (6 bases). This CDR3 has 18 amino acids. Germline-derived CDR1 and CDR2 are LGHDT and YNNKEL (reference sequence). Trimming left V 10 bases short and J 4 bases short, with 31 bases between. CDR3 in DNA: TGTGCCACCCTTGAAAGGGGGGGGAGGTTTTTACCGAGCACTGAAGCTTTCTTT. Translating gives CATLERGGRFLPSTEAFF.

The CDR3 sequence: CASSFTRRSVLRAGANVLTF. The CDR3 DNA reads as TGTGCCAGCAGTTTCACTCGAAGGTCGGTGCTGAGGGCTGGGGCCAACGTCCTGACTTTC. The chain couples TRBV12-3 or TRBV12-4 to TRBJ2-6, with D maybe TRBD2 (5 bases). This CDR3 has 20 amino acids. With 3 bases removed from V and 2 bases from J, the gap between germline ends came to 23 bases.

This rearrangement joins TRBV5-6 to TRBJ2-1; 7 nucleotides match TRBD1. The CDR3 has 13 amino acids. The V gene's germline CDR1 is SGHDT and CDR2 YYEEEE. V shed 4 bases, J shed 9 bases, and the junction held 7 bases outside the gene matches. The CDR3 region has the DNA TGTGCCAGCAGCCCCGACAGGGATGGTGAGCAGTTCTTC. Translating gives CASSPDRDGEQFF.

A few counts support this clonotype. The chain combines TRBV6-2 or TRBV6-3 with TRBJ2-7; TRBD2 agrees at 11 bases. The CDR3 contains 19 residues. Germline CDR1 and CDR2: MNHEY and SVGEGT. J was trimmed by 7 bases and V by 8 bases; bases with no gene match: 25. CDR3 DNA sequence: TGTGCCAGCGGAATGACTAGCGGGGCAAACCCTTGGGAGCCTTGGGAGCAGTACGTC. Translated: CASGMTSGANPWEPWEQYV.

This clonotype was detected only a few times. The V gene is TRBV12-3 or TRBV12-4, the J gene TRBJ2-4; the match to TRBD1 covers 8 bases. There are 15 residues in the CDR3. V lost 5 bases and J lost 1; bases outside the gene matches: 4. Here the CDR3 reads CASSRQGSAKNIQYF. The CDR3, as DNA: TGTGCCAGCAGTCGACAGGGGTCGGCCAAAAACATTCAGTACTTC.

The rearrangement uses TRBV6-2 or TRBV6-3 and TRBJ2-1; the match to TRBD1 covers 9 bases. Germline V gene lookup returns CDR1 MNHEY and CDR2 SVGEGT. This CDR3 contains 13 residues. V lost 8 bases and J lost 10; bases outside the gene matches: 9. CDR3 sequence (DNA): TGTGCCAGCGGGACAGGGCAATCGGGGGAGCAGTTCTTC. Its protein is CASGTGQSGEQFF.

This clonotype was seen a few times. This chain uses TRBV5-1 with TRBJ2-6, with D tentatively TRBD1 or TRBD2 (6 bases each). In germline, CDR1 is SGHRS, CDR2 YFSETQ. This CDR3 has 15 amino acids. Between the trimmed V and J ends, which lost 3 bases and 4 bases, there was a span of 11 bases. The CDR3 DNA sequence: TGCGCCAGCAGCTCGGGGGCGAGCGGGGCCAACGTCCTGACTTTC. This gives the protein CASSSGASGANVLTF.

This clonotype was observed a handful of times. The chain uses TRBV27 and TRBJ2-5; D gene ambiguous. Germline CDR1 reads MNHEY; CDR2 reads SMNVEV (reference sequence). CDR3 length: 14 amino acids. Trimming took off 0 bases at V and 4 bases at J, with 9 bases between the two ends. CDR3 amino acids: CASSLSGWGETQYF. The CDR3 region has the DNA TGTGCCAGCAGTTTATCCGGATGGGGAGAGACCCAGTACTTC.

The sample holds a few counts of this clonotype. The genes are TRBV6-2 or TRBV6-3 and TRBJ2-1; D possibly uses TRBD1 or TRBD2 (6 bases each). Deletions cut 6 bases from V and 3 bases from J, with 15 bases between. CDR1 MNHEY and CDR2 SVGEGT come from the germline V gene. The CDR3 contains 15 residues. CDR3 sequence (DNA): TGTGCCAGCAGAAAGGGGGGTCAAGGCTACAATGAGCAGTTCTTC. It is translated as CASRKGGQGYNEQFF.

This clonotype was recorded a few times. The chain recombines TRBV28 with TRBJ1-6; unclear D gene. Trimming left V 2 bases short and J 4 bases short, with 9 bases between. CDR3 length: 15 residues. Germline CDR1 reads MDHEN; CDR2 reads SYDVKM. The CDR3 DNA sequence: TGTGCCAGCAGTTTACGGCAGGCTTATAATTCACCCCTCCACTTT. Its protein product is CASSLRQAYNSPLHF.

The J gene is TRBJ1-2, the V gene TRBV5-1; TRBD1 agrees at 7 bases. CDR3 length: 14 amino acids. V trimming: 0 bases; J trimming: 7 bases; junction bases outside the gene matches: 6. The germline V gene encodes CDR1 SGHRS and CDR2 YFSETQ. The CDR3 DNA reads TGCGCCAGCAGCTTGGAATACAGGGGCCTTGGCTACACCTTC. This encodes CASSLEYRGLGYTF. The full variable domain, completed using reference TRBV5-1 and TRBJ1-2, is KAGVTQTPRYLIKTRGQQVTLSCSPISGHRSVSWYQQTPGQGLQFLFEYFSETQRNKGNFPGRFSGRQFSNSRSEMNVSTLELGDSALYLCASSLEYRGLGYTFGSGTRLTVV.

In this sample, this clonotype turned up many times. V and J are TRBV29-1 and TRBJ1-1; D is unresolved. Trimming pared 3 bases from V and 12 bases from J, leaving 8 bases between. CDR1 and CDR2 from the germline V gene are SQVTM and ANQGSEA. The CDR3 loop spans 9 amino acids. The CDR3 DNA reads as TGCAGCGTTGAGCTAAACCCTTTCTTT. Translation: CSVELNPFF.

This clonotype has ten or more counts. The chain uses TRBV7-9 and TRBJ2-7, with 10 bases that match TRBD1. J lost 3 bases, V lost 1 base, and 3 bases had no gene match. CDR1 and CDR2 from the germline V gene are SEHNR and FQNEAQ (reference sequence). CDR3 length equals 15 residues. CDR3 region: CASSLGGTGDYEQYV. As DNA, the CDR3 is TGTGCCAGCAGCTTAGGAGGGACAGGGGACTACGAGCAGTACGTC.

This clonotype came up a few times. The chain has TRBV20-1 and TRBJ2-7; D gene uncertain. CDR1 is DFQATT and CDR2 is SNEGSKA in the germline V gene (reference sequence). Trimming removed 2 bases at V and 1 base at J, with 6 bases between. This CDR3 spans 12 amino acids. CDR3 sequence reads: CSARYRSYEQYV. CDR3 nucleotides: TGCAGTGCTAGATACCGATCCTACGAGCAGTACGTC.

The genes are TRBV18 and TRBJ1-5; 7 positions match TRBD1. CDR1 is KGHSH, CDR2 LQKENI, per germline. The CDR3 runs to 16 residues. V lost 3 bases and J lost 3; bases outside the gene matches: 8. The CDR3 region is CASSPPGTAYNQPQHF. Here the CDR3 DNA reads TGTGCCAGCTCACCTCCCGGGACAGCCTACAATCAGCCCCAGCATTTT.

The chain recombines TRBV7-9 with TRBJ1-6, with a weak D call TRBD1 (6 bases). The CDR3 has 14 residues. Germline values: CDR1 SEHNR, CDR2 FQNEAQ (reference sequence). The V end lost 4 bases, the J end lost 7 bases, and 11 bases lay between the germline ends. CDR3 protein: CASSSVRGNSPLHF. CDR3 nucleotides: TGTGCCAGCAGCTCAGTGAGGGGGAATTCACCCCTCCACTTT.

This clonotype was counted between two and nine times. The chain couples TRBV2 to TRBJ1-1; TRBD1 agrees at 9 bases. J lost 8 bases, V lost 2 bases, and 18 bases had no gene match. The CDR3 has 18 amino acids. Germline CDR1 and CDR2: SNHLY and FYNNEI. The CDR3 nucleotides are TGTGCCAGCAGTGAAACTGTACCAACAGGGGGCGCGCCGGTGGAAGCTTTCTTT. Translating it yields CASSETVPTGGAPVEAFF.

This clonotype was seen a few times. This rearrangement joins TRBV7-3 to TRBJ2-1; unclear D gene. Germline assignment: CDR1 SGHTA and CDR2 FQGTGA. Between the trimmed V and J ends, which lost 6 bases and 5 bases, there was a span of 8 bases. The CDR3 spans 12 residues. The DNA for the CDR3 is TGTGCCAGCAGTTCGCGAGACAATGAGCAGTTCTTC. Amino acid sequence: CASSSRDNEQFF.

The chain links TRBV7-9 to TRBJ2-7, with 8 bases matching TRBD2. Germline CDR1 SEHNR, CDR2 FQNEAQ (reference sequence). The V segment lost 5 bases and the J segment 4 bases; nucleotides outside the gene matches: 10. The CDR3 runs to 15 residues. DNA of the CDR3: TGTGCCAGCAGCCGGAACGGGGGGGCTGAATACGAGCAGTACTTC. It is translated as CASSRNGGAEYEQYF.

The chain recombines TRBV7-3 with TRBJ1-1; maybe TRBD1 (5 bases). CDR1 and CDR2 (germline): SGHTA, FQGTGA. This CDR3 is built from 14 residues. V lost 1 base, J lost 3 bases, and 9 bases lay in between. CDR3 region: CASSLRWGDTEAFF. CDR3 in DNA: TGTGCCAGCAGCTTAAGATGGGGGGACACTGAAGCTTTCTTT.

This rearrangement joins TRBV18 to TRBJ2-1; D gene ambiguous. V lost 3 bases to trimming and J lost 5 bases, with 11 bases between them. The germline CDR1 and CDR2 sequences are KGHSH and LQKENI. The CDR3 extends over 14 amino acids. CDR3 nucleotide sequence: TGTGCCAGCTCACCGCCGCCTGGTGACAATGAGCAGTTCTTC. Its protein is CASSPPPGDNEQFF.

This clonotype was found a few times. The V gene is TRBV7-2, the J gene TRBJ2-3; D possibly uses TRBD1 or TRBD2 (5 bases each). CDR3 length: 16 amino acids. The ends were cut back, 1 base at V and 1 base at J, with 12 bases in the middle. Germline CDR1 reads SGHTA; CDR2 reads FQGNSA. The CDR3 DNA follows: TGTGCCAGCAGCTTAGTCCTCCGGGGACGCACAGATACGCAGTATTTT. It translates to CASSLVLRGRTDTQYF.

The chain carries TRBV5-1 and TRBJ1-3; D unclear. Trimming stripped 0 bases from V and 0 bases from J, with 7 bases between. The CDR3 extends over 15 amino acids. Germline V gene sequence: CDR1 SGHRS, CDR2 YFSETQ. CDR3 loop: CASSLVGFSGNTIYF. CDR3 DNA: TGCGCCAGCAGCTTGGTTGGGTTCTCTGGAAACACCATATATTTT.

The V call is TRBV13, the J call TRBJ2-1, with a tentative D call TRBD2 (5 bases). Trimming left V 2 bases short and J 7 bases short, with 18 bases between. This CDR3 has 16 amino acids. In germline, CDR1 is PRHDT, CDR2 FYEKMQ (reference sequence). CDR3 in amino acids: CASSLQWARSGNEQFF. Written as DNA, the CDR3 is TGTGCCAGCAGCTTACAGTGGGCCCGATCGGGGAATGAGCAGTTCTTC.

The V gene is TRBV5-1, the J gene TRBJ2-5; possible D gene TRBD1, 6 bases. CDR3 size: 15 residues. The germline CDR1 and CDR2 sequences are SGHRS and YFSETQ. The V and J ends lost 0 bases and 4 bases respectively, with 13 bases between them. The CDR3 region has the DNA TGCGCCAGCAGCTTGGCACAGGGCGGCGGAGAGACCCAGTACTTC. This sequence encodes CASSLAQGGGETQYF. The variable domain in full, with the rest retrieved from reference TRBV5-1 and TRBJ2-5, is KAGVTQTPRYLIKTRGQQVTLSCSPISGHRSVSWYQQTPGQGLQFLFEYFSETQRNKGNFPGRFSGRQFSNSRSEMNVSTLELGDSALYLCASSLAQGGGETQYFGPGTRLLVL.

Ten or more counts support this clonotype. CDR3: CASSQEGNGPQHF. The CDR3 region has the DNA TGCGCCAGCAGCCAAGAGGGGAACGGGCCCCAGCATTTT. The rearrangement joins TRBV4-3 to TRBJ1-5, with no clear D. Germline assignment: CDR1 LGHNA and CDR2 YSLEER. The V gene lost 0 bases and the J gene lost 9 bases, with 9 bases spanning the gap. The CDR3 consists of 13 residues.

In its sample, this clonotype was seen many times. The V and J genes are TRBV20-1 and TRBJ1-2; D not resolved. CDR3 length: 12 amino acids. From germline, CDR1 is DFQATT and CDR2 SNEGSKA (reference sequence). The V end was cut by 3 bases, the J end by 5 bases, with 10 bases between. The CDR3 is CSASRTVYGYTF. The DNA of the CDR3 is TGCAGTGCTAGTAGGACGGTATATGGCTACACCTTC.

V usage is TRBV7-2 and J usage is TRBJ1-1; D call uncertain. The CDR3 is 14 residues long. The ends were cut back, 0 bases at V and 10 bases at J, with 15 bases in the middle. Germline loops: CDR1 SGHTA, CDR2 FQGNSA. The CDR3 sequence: CASSLAQDRHGAFF. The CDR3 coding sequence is TGTGCCAGCAGCTTAGCCCAGGACCGGCACGGAGCTTTCTTT.

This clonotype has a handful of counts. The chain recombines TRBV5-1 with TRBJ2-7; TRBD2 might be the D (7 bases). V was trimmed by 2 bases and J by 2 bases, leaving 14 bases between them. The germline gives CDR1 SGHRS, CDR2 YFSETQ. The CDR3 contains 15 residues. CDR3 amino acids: CASSFGGALTYEQYF. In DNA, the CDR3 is TGCGCCAGCAGCTTTGGGGGGGCTCTAACCTACGAGCAGTACTTC. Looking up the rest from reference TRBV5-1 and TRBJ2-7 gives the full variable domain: KAGVTQTPRYLIKTRGQQVTLSCSPISGHRSVSWYQQTPGQGLQFLFEYFSETQRNKGNFPGRFSGRQFSNSRSEMNVSTLELGDSALYLCASSFGGALTYEQYFGPGTRLTVT.

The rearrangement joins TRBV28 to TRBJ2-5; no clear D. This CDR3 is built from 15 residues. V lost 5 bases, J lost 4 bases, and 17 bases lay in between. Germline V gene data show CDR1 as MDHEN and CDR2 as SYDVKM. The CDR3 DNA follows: TGTGCCAGCAGTCCAAGCACACCTTGGAGAGAGACCCAGTACTTC. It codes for CASSPSTPWRETQYF. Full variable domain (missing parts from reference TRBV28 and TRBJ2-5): DVKVTQSSRYLVKRTGEKVFLECVQDMDHENMFWYRQDPGLGLRLIYFSYDVKMKEKGDIPEGYSVSREKKERFSLILESASTNQTSMYLCASSPSTPWRETQYFGPGTRLLVL.